This T cell receptor beta chain appears in the sequencing data of a study of blood T cell repertoires in COVID-19. Here immunoSEQ multiplex PCR was the method, and the copy in TCRdb shows in-frame clones only, minus some. The table includes 70,000 to 75,000 clones, approximately 78% detected once. CDR1 MNHEY and CDR2 SVGAGI come from the germline V gene. The CDR3 consists of 15 residues. V dropped 6 bases and J dropped 2 bases, with 14 bases sitting between them. The sample was peripheral blood. The chain recombines TRBV6-5 with TRBJ1-3; D is perhaps TRBD1 (6 bases). The clonotype originates from a woman aged 80 or over with active or convalescent COVID-19. CDR3 sequence: CASRLGAATGNTIYF. The CDR3 DNA sequence: TGTGCCAGCAGGTTGGGGGCGGCAACTGGAAACACCATATATTTT.